This T cell receptor beta chain was documented in a study of blood T cell repertoires in COVID-19. Sequenced by immunoSEQ multiplex PCR; TCRdb stores in-frame clones only, minus some. In the table there are approximately 170,000 clones, roughly 77% of which are singletons. Trimming stripped 6 bases from V and 6 bases from J, with 3 bases between. The CDR3 extends over 10 amino acids. Germline loops: CDR1 MNHEY, CDR2 SMNVEV (reference sequence). This clone was detected a few times. The sequence derives from a human donor in a cohort sampled during active COVID-19. The chain joins TRBV27 to TRBJ1-5, with D unresolved. Sequenced material: peripheral blood. The DNA for the CDR3 is TGTGCCAGCAGGGCTCAGCCCCAGCATTTT. This encodes CASRAQPQHF.